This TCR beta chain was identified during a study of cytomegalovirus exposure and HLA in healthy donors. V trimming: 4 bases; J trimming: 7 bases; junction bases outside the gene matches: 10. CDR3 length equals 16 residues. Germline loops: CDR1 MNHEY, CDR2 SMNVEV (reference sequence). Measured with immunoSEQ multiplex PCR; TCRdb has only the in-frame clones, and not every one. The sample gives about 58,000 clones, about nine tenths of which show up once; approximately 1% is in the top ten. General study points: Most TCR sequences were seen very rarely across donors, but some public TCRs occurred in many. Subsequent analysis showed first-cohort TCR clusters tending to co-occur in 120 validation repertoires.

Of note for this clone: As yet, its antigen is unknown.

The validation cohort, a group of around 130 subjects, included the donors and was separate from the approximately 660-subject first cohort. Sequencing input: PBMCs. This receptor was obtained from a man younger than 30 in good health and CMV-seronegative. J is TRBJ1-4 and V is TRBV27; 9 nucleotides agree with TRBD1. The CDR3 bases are TGTGCCAGCAGTTCGACCGGACAGGGGTTAGGTGAAAAACTGTTTTTT. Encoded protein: CASSSTGQGLGEKLFF.